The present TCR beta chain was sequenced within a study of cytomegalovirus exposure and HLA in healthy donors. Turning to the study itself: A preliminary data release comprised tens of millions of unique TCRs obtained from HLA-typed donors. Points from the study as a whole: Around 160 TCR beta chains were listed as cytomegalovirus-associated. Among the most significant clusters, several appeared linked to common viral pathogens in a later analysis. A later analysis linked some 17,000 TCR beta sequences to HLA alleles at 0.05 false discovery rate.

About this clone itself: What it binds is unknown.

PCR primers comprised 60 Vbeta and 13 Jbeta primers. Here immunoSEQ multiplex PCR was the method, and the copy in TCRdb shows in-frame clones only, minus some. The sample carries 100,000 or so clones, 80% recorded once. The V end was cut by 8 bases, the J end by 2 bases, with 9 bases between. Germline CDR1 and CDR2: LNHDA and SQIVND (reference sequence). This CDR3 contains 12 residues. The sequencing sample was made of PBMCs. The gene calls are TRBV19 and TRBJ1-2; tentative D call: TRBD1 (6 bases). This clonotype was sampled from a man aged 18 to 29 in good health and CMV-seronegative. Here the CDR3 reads CASETGNYGYTF. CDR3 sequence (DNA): TGTGCCAGTGAGACAGGAAACTATGGCTACACCTTC.